The 18 T cell receptor beta chains below all came from one sample that was sequenced in a study of T-cell reconstitution after alpha-beta-depleted transplantation in children (dated by TCRdb to the mid-2010s). The receptor library was made with PCR. The instrument given in TCRdb is Illumina HiSeq 2500. Molecular barcoding was employed in the preparation of TCR libraries, with unique molecular identifiers being used to normalize TCRbeta repertoire quantification. TCRdb redid the processing of the public reads, applying fastp at Q25 and MiXCR, and retained in-frame beta chains. Records with the same CDR3 protein are collapsed into one entry carrying the most frequent genes and DNA. The sample table records about 90,000 distinct CDR3 sequences; 7% to 10% of these occur just once. Together, the top ten hold 6.9% of the sample. Source: PBMCs from the stem cell graft donor, taken from the stem cell graft. The receptors derive from a human donor who donated a stem cell graft to a child with congenital amegakaryocytic thrombocytopenia.

This clonotype was seen at least ten times. The chain combines TRBV7-3 with TRBJ2-7; possibly TRBD1 for D (6 bases). This CDR3 contains 15 residues. The ends were cut back, 4 bases at V and 3 bases at J, with 16 bases in the middle. The germline V gene has CDR1 SGHTA and CDR2 FQGTGA. The CDR3 here is CASSSQATGGYEQYF. In nucleotides, the CDR3 is TGTGCCAGCAGCTCCCAAGCGACAGGAGGCTACGAGCAGTACTTC. The whole variable domain, filled in from reference TRBV7-3 and TRBJ2-7, reads GAGVSQTPSNKVTEKGKYVELRCDPISGHTALYWYRQSLGQGPEFLIYFQGTGAADDSGLPNDRFFAVRPEGSVSTLKIQRTERGDSAVYLCASSSQATGGYEQYFGPGTRLTVT.

This clonotype was detected ten times or more. V gene TRBV12-3 or TRBV12-4 combines with J gene TRBJ2-3; maybe TRBD2 (5 bases). Trimming pared 5 bases from V and 5 bases from J, leaving 8 bases between. The CDR3 length is 12 residues. This CDR3 is CASSPAGDTQYF. The CDR3 coding sequence is TGTGCCAGCAGTCCCGCGGGAGATACGCAGTATTTT.

This clonotype has only a few counts. The rearrangement uses TRBV21-1 and TRBJ2-5; TRBD2 is the table's D call, not checked against the DNA. TRBV21-1 is a documented pseudogene. The CDR3 sequence is 17 residues long. The CDR3 region is CASSKKGTSGSQETQYF. CDR3 bases: TGTGCCAGCAGCAAAAAAGGGACTAGCGGGAGCCAAGAGACCCAGTACTTC.

V is TRBV4-2 and J is TRBJ2-1, with TRBD2 matching over 14 bases. V shed 0 bases and J 6 bases; nucleotides not matched to a gene: 1. This CDR3 is built from 16 residues. Germline-derived CDR1 and CDR2 are LGHNA and YNFKEQ. This chain's CDR3 is CASSQEGLAGGNEQFF. Written as DNA, the CDR3 is TGTGCCAGCAGCCAAGAAGGACTAGCGGGAGGCAATGAGCAGTTCTTC.

Many counts were recorded for this clonotype. The DNA of the CDR3 is TGCGCCAGCAGCTTGTCGTATCAAGACGAGCAGTACTTC. Translation gives CASSLSYQDEQYF. This rearrangement joins TRBV5-1 to TRBJ2-7; D is uncertain. The CDR3 has 13 residues. The V end was cut by 1 base, the J end by 5 bases, with 10 bases between. Germline V lookup: CDR1 SGHRS, CDR2 YFSETQ.

About this clonotype: A much more abundant neighbour one base away suggests this may be a read error. The rearrangement uses TRBV5-1 and TRBJ2-6; TRBD1 might be the D (5 bases). Germline lookup yields CDR1 SGHRS and CDR2 YFSETQ. The CDR3 runs 15 residues. The CDR3 is CASSFWISGANGLTF. The DNA of the CDR3 is TGCGCCAGCAGCTTTTGGATCTCTGGGGCCAACGGCCTGACTTTC. Full variable domain (outside the CDR3, taken from reference TRBV5-1 and TRBJ2-6): KAGVTQTPRYLIKTRGQQVTLSCSPISGHRSVSWYQQTPGQGLQFLFEYFSETQRNKGNFPGRFSGRQFSNSRSEMNVSTLELGDSALYLCASSFWISGANGLTFGAGSRLTVL.

This clonotype was detected many times. This chain links TRBV5-1 with TRBJ1-2, with a weak D call TRBD1 (6 bases). The length of the CDR3 is 14 residues. The V gene lost 2 bases and the J gene lost 4 bases, with 12 bases spanning the gap. Germline V lookup: CDR1 SGHRS, CDR2 YFSETQ. The CDR3 region has the DNA TGCGCCAGCAGCTTTTCAGGGGCTAGCTATGGCTACACCTTC. Translated: CASSFSGASYGYTF.

There are many counts of this clonotype. The chain combines TRBV12-3 or TRBV12-4 with TRBJ2-4; 13 nucleotides match TRBD2. V shed 2 bases and J 0 bases; nucleotides not matched to a gene: 4. The CDR3 is 18 amino acids. The CDR3 here is CASSLTSGRARAKNIQYF. CDR3 nucleotides: TGTGCCAGCAGTTTAACTAGCGGGAGGGCCCGAGCCAAAAACATTCAGTACTTC.

This clonotype was counted many times. The chain is built from TRBV20-1 and TRBJ1-4; D ambiguous. The germline V and J ends were trimmed by 1 base and 4 bases, with 10 bases remaining between them. In germline, CDR1 is DFQATT, CDR2 SNEGSKA (reference sequence). The CDR3 extends over 14 amino acids. CDR3 bases: TGCAGTGCTAGAGTAACGGAATATAATGAAAAACTGTTTTTT. Amino acids: CSARVTEYNEKLFF.

The table lists this clonotype with many counts. The chain has TRBV6-1 and TRBJ1-1; D is undetermined. Trimming removed 1 base from V and 8 bases from J, with 17 bases in between. This CDR3 is built from 15 residues. CDR1 is MNHNS and CDR2 is SASEGT in the germline V gene. The CDR3 reads CASSEVVVSKGEAFF. DNA for the CDR3: TGTGCCAGCAGTGAAGTGGTGGTTTCGAAAGGGGAAGCTTTCTTT.

Turning to this clonotype: A much larger clone lies one base from this, so it may be a read error. This rearrangement joins TRBV20-1 to TRBJ1-4, with 7 bases identical to TRBD1. The CDR3 totals 14 residues. Per germline, CDR1 DFQATT and CDR2 SNEGSKA (reference sequence). The CDR3 sequence: CSARTGQPDENLFF. In nucleotides, the CDR3 is TGCAGTGCTAGAACGGGACAGCCGGATGAAAACCTGTTTTTT.

A few counts support this clonotype. The chain links TRBV7-9 to TRBJ2-2, with 7 positions matching TRBD2. The CDR3 runs 14 residues. Looked up from germline, CDR1 is SEHNR and CDR2 is FQNEAQ (reference sequence). Trimming removed 8 bases from V and 0 bases from J; junction bases left unmatched: 3. The CDR3 is CASVSGSNTGELFF. As DNA, the CDR3 is TGTGCCAGCGTTAGCGGGTCGAACACCGGGGAGCTGTTTTTT.

This clonotype came up many times. The chain employs TRBV11-2 and TRBJ2-3; the match to TRBD2 covers 16 bases. Per germline, CDR1 SGHAT and CDR2 FQNNGV. The V and J ends lost 2 bases and 6 bases, in that order; junction bases with no gene match: 11. This CDR3 comprises 19 residues. This CDR3 reads CASSLSRTGTSGRADTQYF. The DNA of the CDR3 is TGTGCCAGCAGCTTATCAAGGACCGGGACTAGCGGGAGGGCGGATACGCAGTATTTT.

This clonotype was seen at least ten times. This chain links TRBV6-1 with TRBJ1-5, with D unresolved. Trimming took off 3 bases at V and 5 bases at J, with 2 bases between the two ends. The CDR3 spans 11 residues. CDR1 MNHNS and CDR2 SASEGT come from the germline V gene. The CDR3, as DNA: TGTGCCAGCAGTGATCATCAGCCCCAGCATTTT. This sequence encodes CASSDHQPQHF.

This clonotype came up many times. V is TRBV6-5 and J is TRBJ2-5; 13 nucleotides agree with TRBD2. Germline V lookup: CDR1 MNHEY, CDR2 SVGAGI. The CDR3 covers 15 residues. V dropped 6 bases and J dropped 3; count of bases not matched to a gene: 4. CDR3 coding DNA: TGTGCCAGCAGCCCGACTAGCGGGAGGAAAGAGACCCAGTACTTC. Its protein is CASSPTSGRKETQYF.

This clonotype occurred many times. This sequence joins TRBV5-1 and TRBJ1-4; no definite D call. Between the trimmed V and J ends, which lost 0 bases and 0 bases, there was a span of 12 bases. Germline CDR1 reads SGHRS; CDR2 reads YFSETQ. The CDR3 length is 17 residues. The CDR3 DNA follows: TGCGCCAGCAGCTTGGCCATGGACGGCGCAACTAATGAAAAACTGTTTTTT. Translation gives CASSLAMDGATNEKLFF.

This clonotype was picked up many times. The chain joins TRBV5-1 to TRBJ1-6; D may be TRBD1 (6 bases). V was cut by 5 bases and J by 11 bases, with 26 bases left in between. The CDR3 has 17 amino acids. Germline V gene lookup returns CDR1 SGHRS and CDR2 YFSETQ. The CDR3 loop reads CASSPRSGASREAPLHF. The CDR3, as DNA: TGCGCCAGCAGTCCCCGGTCAGGGGCCAGCCGGGAGGCACCCCTCCACTTT.

This clonotype showed up many times. This sequence joins TRBV5-1 and TRBJ2-7; possibly TRBD1 for D (6 bases). Germline V gene sequence: CDR1 SGHRS, CDR2 YFSETQ. V lost 1 base and J lost 6, with 17 bases in between. The CDR3 covers 15 residues. The CDR3 protein is CASSLMWSGQLEQYF. CDR3 sequence (DNA): TGCGCCAGCAGCTTGATGTGGTCAGGACAGCTCGAGCAGTACTTC.